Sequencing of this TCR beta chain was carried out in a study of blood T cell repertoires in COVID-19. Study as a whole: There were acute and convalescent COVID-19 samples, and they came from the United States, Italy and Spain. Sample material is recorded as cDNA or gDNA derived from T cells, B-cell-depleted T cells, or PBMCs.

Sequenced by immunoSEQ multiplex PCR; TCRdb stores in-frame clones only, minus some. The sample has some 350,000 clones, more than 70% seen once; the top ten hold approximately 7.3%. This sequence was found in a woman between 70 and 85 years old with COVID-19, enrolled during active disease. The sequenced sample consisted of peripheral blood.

CDR3 sequence: CASSLGGTGTVAKNIQYF. The CDR3 nucleotides read TGCGCCAGCAGCTTGGGAGGGACAGGAACTGTAGCCAAAAACATTCAGTACTTC. This chain links TRBV5-1 with TRBJ2-4; TRBD1 matches 8 bases. The CDR3 contains 18 residues. The germline V gene encodes CDR1 SGHRS and CDR2 YFSETQ. Losses at the gene ends were 0 bases for V and 0 bases for J; bases not matched to a gene: 8.